This passage covers 8 T cell receptor beta chains from one sample sequenced in a study of blood T cell repertoires in COVID-19. Profiling relied on immunoSEQ multiplex PCR, and the TCRdb table lists in-frame clones only, not all of them. The sample lists over 250,000 clones; 89% were seen once. Sequenced material: peripheral blood. Receptors were obtained from a woman aged 55 to 70 with acute or convalescent COVID-19.

There are a few counts of this clone. CDR3 region: CASSPDPLRLFYEQYF. CDR3 in DNA: TGTGCCAGCAGTCCCGATCCCTTGCGTTTATTTTACGAGCAGTACTTC. The J gene is TRBJ2-7, the V gene TRBV6-2 or TRBV6-3, with no clear D. In germline, CDR1 is MNHEY, CDR2 SVGEGT. The CDR3 sequence is 16 residues long. V was pared by 5 bases and J by 4 bases, with 21 bases between.

The rearrangement links TRBV7-2 to TRBJ1-1; D not certain. The CDR3 runs to 14 residues. Germline loops: CDR1 SGHTA, CDR2 FQGNSA. Trimming shortened V by 5 bases and J by 4 bases, and 14 bases separated the two germline ends. CDR3 DNA sequence: TGTGCCAGCAGCGCGATTGGAGTCGTCACTGAAGCTTTCTTT. Residues: CASSAIGVVTEAFF.

The chain has TRBV28 and TRBJ1-2, with D hard to call. The V and J ends lost 8 bases and 2 bases respectively, with 12 bases between them. In germline, CDR1 is MDHEN, CDR2 SYDVKM. The length of the CDR3 is 13 residues. CDR3 sequence: CASFSGINYGYTF. CDR3 sequence (DNA): TGTGCCAGCTTTTCCGGGATAAACTATGGCTACACCTTC.

The V call is TRBV19, the J call TRBJ1-5, with TRBD1 matching 10 bases. Looked up from germline, CDR1 is LNHDA and CDR2 is SQIVND (reference sequence). V lost 1 base and J lost 1; bases outside the gene matches: 19. The CDR3 covers 22 residues. The CDR3 DNA is TGTGCCAGTAGTATAGGGTTTTGGTTCGGCCGCCGGGACAGGGGAAGCAATCAGCCCCAGCATTTT. It specifies CASSIGFWFGRRDRGSNQPQHF.

The chain links TRBV5-6 to TRBJ1-5; 7 bases fit TRBD1. CDR3 size: 15 residues. CDR1 is SGHDT and CDR2 is YYEEEE in the germline V gene. With 4 bases clipped from V and 6 bases from J, the junction kept 10 bases outside the gene matches. CDR3 DNA: TGTGCCAGCAGCCTACGGACAGGTAAAGGTCAGCCCCAGCATTTT. Its protein product is CASSLRTGKGQPQHF.

This clone is a singleton in its sample. CDR3 in amino acids: CASSGSSGGEKLFF. CDR3 sequence (DNA): TGTGCCAGCTCCGGCTCCTCGGGTGGTGAAAAACTGTTTTTT. The rearrangement joins TRBV18 to TRBJ1-4; D not resolved. Trimming removed 6 bases at V and 7 bases at J, with 15 bases between. This CDR3 has 14 residues. CDR1 KGHSH and CDR2 LQKENI come from the germline V gene.

This chain joins TRBV28 and TRBJ2-2; perhaps TRBD2 as D (7 bases). Trimming took 7 bases from V and 5 from J, leaving 17 bases between them. CDR1 is MDHEN, CDR2 SYDVKM, per germline. The CDR3 spans 15 residues. CDR3 coding DNA: TGTGCCAGCACCGGAGGGGGGGCGGGGACCGGGGAGCTGTTTTTT. As protein: CASTGGGAGTGELFF.

The V and J genes are TRBV9 and TRBJ1-3, with a weak D call TRBD1 (5 bases). Looked up from germline, CDR1 is SGDLS and CDR2 is YYNGEE. This CDR3 region has 17 residues. Between the trimmed V and J ends, which lost 0 bases and 0 bases, there was a span of 13 bases. The CDR3 DNA reads as TGTGCCAGCAGCGTAGGTGCTGGGGCAAACTCTGGAAACACCATATATTTT. Its protein product is CASSVGAGANSGNTIYF.